The 5 T cell receptor beta chains below all came from one sample that was sequenced in a study of blood T cell repertoires in COVID-19. Sequenced by immunoSEQ multiplex PCR; TCRdb stores in-frame clones only, minus some. The sample lists more than 110,000 clones; roughly 85% were seen once. The sequenced material came from peripheral blood. Receptors were obtained from a man aged 55 to 70 with acute or convalescent COVID-19.

DNA of the CDR3: TGTGCCAGCAGTTCGGGACGGGGGACCTACGAGCAGTACTTC. It is translated as CASSSGRGTYEQYF. The chain has TRBV27 and TRBJ2-7; D might be TRBD2 (6 bases). With 4 bases removed from V and 2 bases from J, the gap between germline ends came to 12 bases. This CDR3 is 14 amino acids long. Germline values: CDR1 MNHEY, CDR2 SMNVEV (reference sequence).

Here the CDR3 reads CASSIAPGLAGVIDTQYF. The CDR3 DNA reads as TGTGCCAGTAGTATAGCCCCCGGACTAGCGGGAGTGATAGATACGCAGTATTTT. J is TRBJ2-3 and V is TRBV19, with TRBD2 matching 13 bases. Germline CDR1 is LNHDA and CDR2 is SQIVND (reference sequence). The ends lost 1 base at V and 5 bases at J; junction bases unmatched: 9. The CDR3 is made up of 18 amino acids.

The chain employs TRBV13 and TRBJ2-7, with D perhaps matching TRBD1 (6 bases). Germline V gene data show CDR1 as PRHDT and CDR2 as FYEKMQ (reference sequence). The CDR3 has 14 amino acids. With 1 base removed from V and 5 bases from J, the gap between germline ends came to 12 bases. The CDR3 sequence: CASSLARHRDEQYF. Here the CDR3 DNA reads TGTGCCAGCAGCTTAGCCAGGCACAGGGACGAGCAGTACTTC. Full variable domain (missing parts from reference TRBV13 and TRBJ2-7): AAGVIQSPRHLIKEKRETATLKCYPIPRHDTVYWYQQGPGQDPQFLISFYEKMQSDKGSIPDRFSAQQFSDYHSELNMSSLELGDSALYFCASSLARHRDEQYFGPGTRLTVT.

V and J are TRBV29-1 and TRBJ1-2; D is unclear. Germline-derived CDR1 and CDR2 are SQVTM and ANQGSEA. The CDR3 is 12 amino acids. V dropped 2 bases and J dropped 4 bases, with 8 bases sitting between them. The CDR3 DNA reads as TGCAGCGTTGAACAGGCGATCTATGGCTACACCTTC. Translating gives CSVEQAIYGYTF. Complete variable domain (other parts from reference TRBV29-1 and TRBJ1-2): SAVISQKPSRDICQRGTSLTIQCQVDSQVTMMFWYRQQPGQSLTLIATANQGSEATYESGFVIDKFPISRPNLTFSTLTVSNMSPEDSSIYLCSVEQAIYGYTFGSGTRLTVV.

The chain couples TRBV6-5 to TRBJ1-2; 8 bases align to TRBD1. The trim removed 5 bases at V and 9 bases at J, leaving 2 bases unmatched. The CDR3 is 11 residues long. Germline CDR1 and CDR2: MNHEY and SVGAGI. CDR3 nucleotide sequence: TGTGCCAGCAGTCGACAGGGGCGCTACACCTTC. Amino acid sequence: CASSRQGRYTF.